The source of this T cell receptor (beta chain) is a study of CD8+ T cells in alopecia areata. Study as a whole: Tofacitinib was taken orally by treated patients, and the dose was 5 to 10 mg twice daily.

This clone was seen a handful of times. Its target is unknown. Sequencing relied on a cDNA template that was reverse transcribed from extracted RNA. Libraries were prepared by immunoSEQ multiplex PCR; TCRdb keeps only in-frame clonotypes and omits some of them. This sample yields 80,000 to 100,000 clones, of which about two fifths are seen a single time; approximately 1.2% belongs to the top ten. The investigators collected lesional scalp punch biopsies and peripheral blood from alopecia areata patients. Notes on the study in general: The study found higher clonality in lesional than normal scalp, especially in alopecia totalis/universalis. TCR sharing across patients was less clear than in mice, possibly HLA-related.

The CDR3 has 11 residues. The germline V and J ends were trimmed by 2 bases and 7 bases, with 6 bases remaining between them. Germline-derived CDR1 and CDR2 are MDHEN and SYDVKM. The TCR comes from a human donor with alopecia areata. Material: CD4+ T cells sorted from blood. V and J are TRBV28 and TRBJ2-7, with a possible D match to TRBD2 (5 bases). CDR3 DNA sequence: TGTGCCAGCAGTTTACGGGGAGAGCAGTACTTC. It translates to CASSLRGEQYF.